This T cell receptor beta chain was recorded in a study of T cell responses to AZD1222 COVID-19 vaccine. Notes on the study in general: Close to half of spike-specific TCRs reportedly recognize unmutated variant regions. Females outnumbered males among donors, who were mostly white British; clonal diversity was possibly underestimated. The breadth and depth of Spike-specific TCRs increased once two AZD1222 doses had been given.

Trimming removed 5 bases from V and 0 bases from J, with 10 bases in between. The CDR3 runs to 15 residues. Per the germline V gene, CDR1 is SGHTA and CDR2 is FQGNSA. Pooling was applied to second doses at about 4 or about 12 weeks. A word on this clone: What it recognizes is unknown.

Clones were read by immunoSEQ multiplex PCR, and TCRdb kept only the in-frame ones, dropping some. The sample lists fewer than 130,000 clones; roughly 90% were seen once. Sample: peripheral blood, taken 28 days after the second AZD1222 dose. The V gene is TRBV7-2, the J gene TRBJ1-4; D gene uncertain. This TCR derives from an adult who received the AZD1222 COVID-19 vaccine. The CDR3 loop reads CASSPNPTTNEKLFF. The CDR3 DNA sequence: TGTGCCAGCAGCCCGAACCCAACAACTAATGAAAAACTGTTTTTT.